This T cell receptor beta chain was identified during a study of T cells in Graves' hyperthyroidism and ophthalmopathy. From RNA transcripts, TCR beta CDR3 regions were amplified. HTBI primers were employed in a first-round RT-PCR of the TCR CDR3. TCRdb re-analysed the multiplex PCR reads in MiXCR, keeping a single row per CDR3 protein. The data contain 190,000 or so distinct CDR3 sequences, around 17% of them seen just once; the ten biggest clones take up around 43%. Germline V CDR1 and CDR2: ENHRY, SYGVKD. The CDR3 length is 13 residues. With V trimmed by 4 bases and J by 6 bases, 3 bases remained unmatched.

The J gene is TRBJ2-1, the V gene TRBV10-3, with 7 nucleotides matching TRBD2. The source material was blood. The receptor was derived from a man in his forties with Graves' hyperthyroidism. The CDR3 DNA is TGTGCCATCAGTGTCCCTAGCGGCAATGAGCAGTTCTTC. Translated: CAISVPSGNEQFF.